This record covers a single TCR beta chain. This record comes from a study of blood T cell repertoires in COVID-19. Only in-frame clones appear in the TCRdb table, and some are missing; sequencing was by immunoSEQ multiplex PCR. The sample consists of about 370,000 clones, roughly nine tenths of them appearing once. The CDR3 has 15 residues. The V gene lost 2 bases and the J gene lost 0 bases, with 11 bases spanning the gap. Germline V gene sequence: CDR1 SGHRS, CDR2 YFSETQ. The material sequenced was PBMCs or T cells enriched from blood (not recorded which). The chain links TRBV5-1 to TRBJ1-1; D is uncertain. The TCR was taken from a man aged 18 to 30 who had recovered from COVID-19. CDR3 region: CASSFRTGMNTEAFF. As DNA, the CDR3 is TGCGCCAGCAGCTTTCGCACCGGTATGAACACTGAAGCTTTCTTT.